This passage covers 22 T cell receptor beta chains from one sample sequenced in a study of T cell responses to AZD1222 COVID-19 vaccine. The assay was immunoSEQ multiplex PCR, and TCRdb's table has in-frame clones only and misses some. Altogether approximately 160,000 clones are present, about 90% being singletons, with the ten largest covering around 1%. The sample here was peripheral blood, taken 28 days after the second AZD1222 dose. The receptors were gathered from an adult who received the AZD1222 COVID-19 vaccine.

CDR3 bases: TGTGCCAGCAGTTTATCCCTGGGATCACCCCTCCACTTT. This codes for CASSLSLGSPLHF. The chain combines TRBV12-3 or TRBV12-4 with TRBJ1-6; D call uncertain. Trimming shortened V by 2 bases and J by 10 bases, and 9 bases separated the two germline ends. The CDR3 totals 13 residues.

This clone was observed a handful of times. This chain uses TRBV6-4 with TRBJ2-1; D is unclear. V was clipped by 0 bases and J by 9 bases, with 15 bases between them. The CDR3 runs to 15 residues. Germline-derived CDR1 and CDR2 are MRHNA and SNTAGT. Here the CDR3 DNA reads TGTGCCAGCAGTGACTCATTCCGAACGACAAGTGAGCAGTTCTTC. Its translation is CASSDSFRTTSEQFF.

This sequence joins TRBV2 and TRBJ1-1; possible D gene TRBD1, 5 bases. Trimming stripped 4 bases from V and 11 bases from J, with 11 bases between. This CDR3 has 11 residues. Germline V gene data show CDR1 as SNHLY and CDR2 as FYNNEI. The CDR3: CASSVGGWAFF. The CDR3, as DNA: TGTGCCAGCAGTGTTGGGGGATGGGCTTTCTTT. Together with reference TRBV2 and TRBJ1-1, the CDR3 gives the full variable domain: EPEVTQTPSHQVTQMGQEVILRCVPISNHLYFYWYRQILGQKVEFLVSFYNNEISEKSEIFDDQFSVERPDGSNFTLKIRSTKLEDSAMYFCASSVGGWAFFGQGTRLTVV.

The J gene is TRBJ2-7, the V gene TRBV2; 10 bases map to TRBD1. The V segment lost 5 bases and the J segment 2 bases; nucleotides outside the gene matches: 6. Germline V CDR1 and CDR2: SNHLY, FYNNEI. This CDR3 is built from 15 residues. The CDR3 bases are TGTGCCAGCAGTTACCGGGACAGGGGCACCTACGAGCAGTACTTC. Its translation: CASSYRDRGTYEQYF. Looking up the rest from reference TRBV2 and TRBJ2-7 gives the full variable domain: EPEVTQTPSHQVTQMGQEVILRCVPISNHLYFYWYRQILGQKVEFLVSFYNNEISEKSEIFDDQFSVERPDGSNFTLKIRSTKLEDSAMYFCASSYRDRGTYEQYFGPGTRLTVT.

The J gene is TRBJ1-2, the V gene TRBV5-1, with D possibly TRBD1 on 5 matching bases. Germline lookup yields CDR1 SGHRS and CDR2 YFSETQ. V was shortened by 5 bases and J by 6 bases, with 14 bases between the two germline ends. This CDR3 contains 13 residues. CDR3 region: CASRSGTDNGYTF. Here the CDR3 DNA reads TGCGCCAGCAGATCCGGGACGGATAATGGCTACACCTTC.

This sequence joins TRBV12-2 and TRBJ2-3. TRBV12-2 is a recognized pseudogene. This CDR3 has 16 residues. The CDR3 DNA reads as TGTGCAAGTCGCTCCTACAAACGGGGCTGCACAGATACGCAGTATTTT. Its protein is CASRSYKRGCTDTQYF.

About this clone: Other DNA sequences of this sample code for an identical CDR3. The chain combines TRBV6-5 with TRBJ1-3; D call uncertain. V lost 0 bases and J lost 1, with 7 bases in between. Looked up from germline, CDR1 is MNHEY and CDR2 is SVGAGI. This CDR3 is built from 15 residues. The CDR3 DNA sequence: TGTGCCAGCAGTTACTCGACCGGGTCTGGAAACACCATATATTTT. This sequence encodes CASSYSTGSGNTIYF.

V is TRBV19 and J is TRBJ1-5, with 10 bases matching TRBD1. V trimming: 6 bases; J trimming: 3 bases; junction bases outside the gene matches: 5. The germline gives CDR1 LNHDA, CDR2 SQIVND (reference sequence). The CDR3 is 15 amino acids. The CDR3 sequence is CASRRQGANNQPQHF. CDR3 in DNA: TGTGCCAGTAGAAGACAGGGGGCTAACAATCAGCCCCAGCATTTT. Complete variable domain (other parts from reference TRBV19 and TRBJ1-5): DGGITQSPKYLFRKEGQNVTLSCEQNLNHDAMYWYRQDPGQGLRLIYYSQIVNDFQKGDIAEGYSVSREKKESFPLTVTSAQKNPTAFYLCASRRQGANNQPQHFGDGTRLSIL.

This clone came up a few times. In DNA, the CDR3 is TGTGCCAGCCAACAAGGACAAGAAGAGACCCAGTACTTC. Its protein is CASQQGQEETQYF. The rearrangement joins TRBV19 to TRBJ2-5, with D perhaps TRBD1 (5 bases). V was cut by 9 bases and J by 3 bases, with 14 bases left in between. The CDR3 has 13 residues. CDR1 and CDR2 from the germline V gene are LNHDA and SQIVND (reference sequence).

V usage is TRBV21-1 and J usage is TRBJ1-2; the table's D call, TRBD1, has no DNA check behind it. TRBV21-1 is termed a pseudogene. This CDR3 has 14 residues. In DNA form, the CDR3 reads TGTGCCAGCAGCAGACAGGAAGGTCCTTATGGCTACACCTTC. Translated: CASSRQEGPYGYTF.

The V gene is TRBV25-1, the J gene TRBJ1-2; D gene ambiguous. There are 13 residues in the CDR3. V gave up 5 bases and J gave up 5 bases, with 12 bases separating them. The germline gives CDR1 MGHDK, CDR2 SYGVNS. This chain's CDR3 is CASSHFSIYGYTF. In nucleotides, the CDR3 is TGTGCCAGCAGTCACTTCTCCATTTATGGCTACACCTTC.

This clone has just one count. The genes are TRBV9 and TRBJ1-2, with a tentative D call TRBD1 (6 bases). CDR3 length: 16 residues. CDR1 is SGDLS and CDR2 is YYNGEE in the germline V gene. V shed 5 bases and J shed 4 bases, with 21 bases lying between them. This CDR3 reads CASRAQPGHGGYGYTF. Written as DNA, the CDR3 is TGTGCCAGCAGGGCCCAACCGGGACATGGGGGCTATGGCTACACCTTC.

The rearrangement uses TRBV28 and TRBJ1-1; TRBD1 is a possible D gene (6 bases). Germline V gene sequence: CDR1 MDHEN, CDR2 SYDVKM. The CDR3 is 14 amino acids. V was cut by 7 bases and J by 7 bases, with 19 bases left in between. The CDR3 sequence is CASTPGGGSLEAFF. The CDR3 DNA reads as TGTGCCAGCACCCCGGGGGGCGGGTCTCTTGAAGCTTTCTTT.

The rearrangement links TRBV24-1 to TRBJ1-6; possible D gene TRBD1, 5 bases. V shed 0 bases and J shed 3 bases, with 23 bases lying between them. This CDR3 spans 21 amino acids. The germline V gene encodes CDR1 KGHDR and CDR2 SFDVKD. The CDR3 loop is CATSDLPGRLPLRDYNSPLHF. In DNA form, the CDR3 reads TGTGCCACCAGTGATTTGCCGGGACGCCTGCCCCTTAGAGACTATAATTCACCCCTCCACTTT.

Remarks on this clone: This clone may be a read error of a much larger clone one base away. The chain couples TRBV30 to TRBJ2-2; no clear D gene. V gave up 2 bases and J gave up 5 bases, with 15 bases separating them. CDR3 length: 15 amino acids. Germline CDR1 is GTSNPN and CDR2 is SVGIG (reference sequence). CDR3 in amino acids: CAWSRALVRTGELFF. CDR3 in DNA: TGTGCCTGGAGTCGGGCGCTTGTAAGGACCGGGGAGCTGTTTTTT. Complete variable domain (other parts from reference TRBV30 and TRBJ2-2): SQTIHQWPATLVQPVGSPLSLECTVEGTSNPNLYWYRQAAGRGLQLLFYSVGIGQISSEVPQNLSASRPQDRQFILSSKKLLLSDSGFYLCAWSRALVRTGELFFGEGSRLTVL.

V gene TRBV7-6 combines with J gene TRBJ2-3; D is undetermined. Between the trimmed V and J ends, which lost 4 bases and 0 bases, there was a span of 14 bases. This CDR3 spans 16 amino acids. CDR1 and CDR2 (germline): SGHVS, FNYEAQ. In nucleotides, the CDR3 is TGTGCCAGCAGCTCAAACGCTGGCGGTAGCACAGATACGCAGTATTTT. Protein: CASSSNAGGSTDTQYF.

The chain is built from TRBV5-1 and TRBJ2-7, with 8 nucleotides matching TRBD2. The V gene end was trimmed by 2 bases and the J gene end by 2 bases; junction bases not matched to a gene: 3. The CDR3 covers 14 residues. Germline V lookup: CDR1 SGHRS, CDR2 YFSETQ. The CDR3 region is CASSLAGAPYEQYF. CDR3 bases: TGCGCCAGCAGCTTAGCGGGGGCCCCCTACGAGCAGTACTTC.

The CDR3 is CASSFSLAGPAYHPDTQYF. The DNA for the CDR3 is TGTGCCAGTAGTTTCTCCTTAGCGGGGCCCGCCTACCATCCAGATACGCAGTATTTT. The chain is built from TRBV19 and TRBJ2-3; 8 bases align to TRBD2. Per germline, CDR1 LNHDA and CDR2 SQIVND (reference sequence). The CDR3 length is 19 residues. V dropped 5 bases and J dropped 4; count of bases not matched to a gene: 20.

This clone was recorded once. The rearrangement uses TRBV11-3 and TRBJ2-3, with D possibly TRBD2 on 6 matching bases. Trimming removed 2 bases at V and 6 bases at J, with 15 bases between. This CDR3 has 15 amino acids. CDR1 is SGHNT and CDR2 is YENEEA in the germline V gene. CDR3 amino acids: CASSLSGPTADTQYF. CDR3 sequence (DNA): TGTGCCAGCAGCTTAAGCGGGCCCACGGCCGATACGCAGTATTTT.

The chain has TRBV10-2 and TRBJ2-7; a weak D match, TRBD1 (6 bases). Per germline, CDR1 WSHSY and CDR2 SAAADI. This CDR3 comprises 15 residues. V lost 0 bases and J lost 3, with 12 bases in between. The CDR3 region is CASSESPGHHYEQYF. CDR3 coding DNA: TGCGCCAGCAGTGAGTCCCCGGGACATCACTACGAGCAGTACTTC.

This chain uses TRBV18 with TRBJ2-2; D gene ambiguous. Trimming shortened V by 6 bases and J by 2 bases, and 13 bases separated the two germline ends. Germline V lookup: CDR1 KGHSH, CDR2 LQKENI. The length of the CDR3 is 15 residues. CDR3 in amino acids: CASSINPANTGELFF. The CDR3 nucleotides are TGTGCCAGCTCTATCAACCCAGCTAACACCGGGGAGCTGTTTTTT.

The chain uses TRBV5-6 and TRBJ1-3; tentatively, D is TRBD1 (5 bases). With 0 bases removed from V and 0 bases from J, the gap between germline ends came to 10 bases. Germline V CDR1 and CDR2: SGHDT, YYEEEE. The CDR3 sequence is 16 residues long. In nucleotides, the CDR3 is TGTGCCAGCAGCTTGGATGGGGGTTTCTCTGGAAACACCATATATTTT. Residues: CASSLDGGFSGNTIYF.